This TCR beta chain comes out of a study of OX40 agonist ivuxolimab in advanced cancers. Overall study context: Ivuxolimab is a fully human IgG2 antibody that activates OX40 (CD134). Checkpoint inhibitors had been given previously to over 30% of patients. General observations from the study: More expanded clones were seen, on average, in CD8+ T cells than in CD4+.

Using immunoSEQ multiplex PCR, the repertoire was profiled, and TCRdb retains in-frame clones only, with some absent. There are about 82,000 clones in the sample; roughly nine tenths occur only once, and about 0.4% lies in the top ten. Notes on this clone: Antigen: not known.

This specimen was CD4+ or CD8+ T cells sorted from blood, taken in a trial of the OX40 agonist ivuxolimab. The clonotype was recovered from an adult with an advanced solid tumor such as melanoma, head and neck, liver or kidney cancer.

CDR3 DNA sequence: TGTGCCTGCATTACAGGGGAAGCTTTCTTT. This codes for CACITGEAFF. The J gene is TRBJ1-1, the V gene TRBV30, with D possibly matching TRBD1 (6 bases). The germline gives CDR1 GTSNPN, CDR2 SVGIG (reference sequence). Trimming took 6 bases from V and 8 from J, leaving 10 bases between them. This CDR3 region has 10 residues.